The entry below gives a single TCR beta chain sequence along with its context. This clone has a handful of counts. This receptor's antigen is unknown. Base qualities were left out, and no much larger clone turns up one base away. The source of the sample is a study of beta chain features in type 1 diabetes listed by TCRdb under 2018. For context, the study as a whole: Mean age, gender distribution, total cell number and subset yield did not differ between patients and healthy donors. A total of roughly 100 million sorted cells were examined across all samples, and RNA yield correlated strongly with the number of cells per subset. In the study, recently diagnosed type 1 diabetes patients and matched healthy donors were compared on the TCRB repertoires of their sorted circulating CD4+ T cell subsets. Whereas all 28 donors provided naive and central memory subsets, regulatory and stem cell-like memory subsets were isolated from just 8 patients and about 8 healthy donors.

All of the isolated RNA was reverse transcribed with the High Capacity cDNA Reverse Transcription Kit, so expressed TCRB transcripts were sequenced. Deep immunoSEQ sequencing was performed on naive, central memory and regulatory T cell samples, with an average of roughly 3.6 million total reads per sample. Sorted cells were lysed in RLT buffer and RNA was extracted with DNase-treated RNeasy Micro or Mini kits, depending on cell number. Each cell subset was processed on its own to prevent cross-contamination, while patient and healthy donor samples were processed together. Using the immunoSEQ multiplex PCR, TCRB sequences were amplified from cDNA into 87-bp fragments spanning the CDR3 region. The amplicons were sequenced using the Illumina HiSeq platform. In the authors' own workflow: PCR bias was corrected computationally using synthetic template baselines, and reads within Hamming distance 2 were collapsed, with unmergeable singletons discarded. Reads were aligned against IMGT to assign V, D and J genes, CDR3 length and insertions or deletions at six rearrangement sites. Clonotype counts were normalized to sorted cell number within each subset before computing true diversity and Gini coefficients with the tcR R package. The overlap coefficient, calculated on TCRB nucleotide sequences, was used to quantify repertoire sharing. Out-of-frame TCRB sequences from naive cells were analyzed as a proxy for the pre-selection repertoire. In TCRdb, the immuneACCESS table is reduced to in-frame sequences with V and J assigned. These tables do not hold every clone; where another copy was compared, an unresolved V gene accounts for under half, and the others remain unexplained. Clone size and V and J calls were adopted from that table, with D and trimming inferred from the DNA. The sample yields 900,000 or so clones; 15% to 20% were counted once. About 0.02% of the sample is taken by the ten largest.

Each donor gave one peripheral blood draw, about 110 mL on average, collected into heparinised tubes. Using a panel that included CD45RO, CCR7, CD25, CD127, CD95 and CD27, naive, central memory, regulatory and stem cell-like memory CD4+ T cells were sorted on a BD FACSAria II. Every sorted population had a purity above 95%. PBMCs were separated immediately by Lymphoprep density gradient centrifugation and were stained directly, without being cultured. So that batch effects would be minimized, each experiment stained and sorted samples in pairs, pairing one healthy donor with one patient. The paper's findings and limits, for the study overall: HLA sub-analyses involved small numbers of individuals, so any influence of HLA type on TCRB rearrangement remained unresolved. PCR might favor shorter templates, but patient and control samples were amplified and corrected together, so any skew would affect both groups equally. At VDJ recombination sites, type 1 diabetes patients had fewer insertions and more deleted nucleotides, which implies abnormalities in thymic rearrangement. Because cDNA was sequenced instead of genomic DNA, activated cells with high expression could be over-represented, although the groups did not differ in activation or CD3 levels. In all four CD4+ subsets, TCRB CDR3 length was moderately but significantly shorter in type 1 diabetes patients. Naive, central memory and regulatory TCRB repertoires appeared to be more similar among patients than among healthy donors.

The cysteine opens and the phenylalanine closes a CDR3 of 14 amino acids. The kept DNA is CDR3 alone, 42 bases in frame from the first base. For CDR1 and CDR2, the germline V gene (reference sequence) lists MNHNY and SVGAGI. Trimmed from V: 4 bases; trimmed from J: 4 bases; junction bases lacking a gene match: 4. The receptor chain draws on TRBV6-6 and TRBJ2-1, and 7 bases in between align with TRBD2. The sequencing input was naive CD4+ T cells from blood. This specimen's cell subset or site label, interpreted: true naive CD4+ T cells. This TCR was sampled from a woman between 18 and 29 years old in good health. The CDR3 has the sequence CASSSSGRYNEQFF. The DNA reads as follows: TGTGCCAGCAGTTCTAGCGGACGATACAATGAGCAGTTCTTC.